Presented here are 27 T cell receptor beta chains from one specimen sequenced in a study of blood T cell repertoires in COVID-19. Here immunoSEQ multiplex PCR was the method, and the copy in TCRdb shows in-frame clones only, minus some. The data hold around 56,000 clones, with more than 80% observed a single time. Material for sequencing was peripheral blood. The source is a man older than 75 with acute or convalescent COVID-19.

The J gene is TRBJ1-1, the V gene TRBV5-1; 10 bases fit TRBD1. The CDR3 contains 16 residues. The junction had 10 bases not matched to a gene; V was cut back by 3 bases and J by 5 bases. CDR1 SGHRS and CDR2 YFSETQ come from the germline V gene. This CDR3 reads CASSSGVGQGLTEAFF. CDR3 bases: TGCGCCAGCAGCTCTGGGGTGGGACAGGGGTTAACTGAAGCTTTCTTT.

CDR3 sequence (DNA): TGTGCCAGCAGTTTCACCCGTGACAGATACGAGCAGTACTTC. It yields the protein CASSFTRDRYEQYF. The chain has TRBV6-2 or TRBV6-3 and TRBJ2-7; possible D gene TRBD1, 5 bases. Trimming pared 4 bases from V and 4 bases from J, leaving 14 bases between. Germline values: CDR1 MNHEY, CDR2 SVGEGT. The length of the CDR3 is 14 residues.

This clone was counted between two and nine times. The V and J genes are TRBV6-5 and TRBJ1-2; the match to TRBD1 covers 11 bases. There are 14 residues in the CDR3. CDR1 is MNHEY, CDR2 SVGAGI, per germline. The trim removed 7 bases at V and 5 bases at J, leaving 6 bases unmatched. CDR3 sequence (DNA): TGTGCCAGCATTCGGACAGGGGGCTATTATGGCTACACCTTC. This translates into CASIRTGGYYGYTF.

Points on this clone: Sequence at one end of the junction differs from germline and may be a read error. V usage is TRBV20-1 and J usage is TRBJ2-7; 7 bases are shared with TRBD1. This CDR3 has 11 amino acids. Germline CDR1 and CDR2: DFQATT and SNEGSKA (reference sequence). Here the CDR3 DNA reads TGCAGTGCTAGAGAGGGGGACAGACCATGGTTC. This encodes CSAREGDRPWF.

V gene TRBV19 combines with J gene TRBJ1-1; D might be TRBD1 (5 bases). Trimming removed 11 bases from V and 3 bases from J, with 22 bases in between. CDR1 and CDR2 (germline): LNHDA, SQIVND (reference sequence). CDR3 size: 15 residues. CDR3 nucleotide sequence: TGTGCCCCCGACCTCCCAGGGTGCGGTGACACTGAAGCTTTCTTT. This translates into CAPDLPGCGDTEAFF.

V and J are TRBV5-1 and TRBJ1-4; D may be TRBD1 (5 bases). This CDR3 is 16 amino acids long. Germline CDR1 and CDR2: SGHRS and YFSETQ. The V end was cut by 3 bases, the J end by 0 bases, with 12 bases between. CDR3 amino acids: CASSSPGETTNEKLFF. The CDR3 nucleotides are TGCGCCAGCAGCTCCCCGGGGGAGACAACTAATGAAAAACTGTTTTTT.

The V and J genes are TRBV5-1 and TRBJ1-6; TRBD1 aligns across 9 bases. With 7 bases clipped from V and 7 bases from J, the junction kept 6 bases outside the gene matches. Germline V gene lookup returns CDR1 SGHRS and CDR2 YFSETQ. CDR3 length equals 14 residues. This chain's CDR3 is CASGLGTGNSPLHF. The CDR3, as DNA: TGCGCCAGCGGGCTCGGGACAGGGAATTCACCCCTCCACTTT.

V is TRBV4-2 and J is TRBJ2-7; 7 bases line up with TRBD2. In germline, CDR1 is LGHNA, CDR2 YNFKEQ. J was trimmed by 3 bases and V by 0 bases; bases with no gene match: 14. CDR3 length: 18 amino acids. The CDR3 DNA sequence: TGTGCCAGCAGCCAAGAGGGGCAGAGGGGTAGCGGGTTCTACGAGCAGTACTTC. Its translation is CASSQEGQRGSGFYEQYF.

The J gene is TRBJ1-2, the V gene TRBV5-1; 7 nucleotides agree with TRBD1. The germline V gene has CDR1 SGHRS and CDR2 YFSETQ. The CDR3 spans 15 residues. With 4 bases clipped from V and 8 bases from J, the junction kept 14 bases outside the gene matches. Here the CDR3 reads CASSGKEGASRGYTF. The CDR3 DNA sequence: TGCGCCAGCAGCGGGAAGGAGGGGGCCTCTCGGGGCTACACCTTC. Complete variable domain (other parts from reference TRBV5-1 and TRBJ1-2): KAGVTQTPRYLIKTRGQQVTLSCSPISGHRSVSWYQQTPGQGLQFLFEYFSETQRNKGNFPGRFSGRQFSNSRSEMNVSTLELGDSALYLCASSGKEGASRGYTFGSGTRLTVV.

This chain joins TRBV19 and TRBJ2-1, with a weak D call TRBD2 (5 bases). V was clipped by 2 bases and J by 9 bases, with 14 bases between them. Germline CDR1 is LNHDA and CDR2 is SQIVND (reference sequence). This CDR3 has 14 residues. CDR3 nucleotides: TGTGCCAGTAGTATACAGAGTCGGGGTTCTGAGCAGTTCTTC. Protein: CASSIQSRGSEQFF.

The rearrangement links TRBV5-4 to TRBJ2-1, with TRBD1 as a possible D gene (5 bases). The V end was cut by 0 bases, the J end by 7 bases, with 14 bases between. From germline, CDR1 is SGHNT and CDR2 YYREEE (reference sequence). This CDR3 has 15 amino acids. CDR3 sequence (DNA): TGTGCCAGCAGCTTGGCAGCAGGGTACTTTAATGAGCAGTTCTTC. Translating gives CASSLAAGYFNEQFF.

In its sample, this clone was seen a few times. The chain recombines TRBV12-3 or TRBV12-4 with TRBJ2-7, with D tentatively TRBD2 (5 bases). Trimming cost V 4 bases and J 2 bases, with 9 bases left between them. The length of the CDR3 is 13 residues. CDR3 residues: CASSSPRAYEQYF. CDR3 in DNA: TGTGCCAGCAGTTCACCGAGGGCCTACGAGCAGTACTTC.

This clone was observed once. V is TRBV19 and J is TRBJ2-5; the D is unclear. Trimming removed 3 bases at V and 2 bases at J, with 7 bases between. The CDR3 totals 13 residues. The germline V gene has CDR1 LNHDA and CDR2 SQIVND (reference sequence). CDR3 residues: CASSMGSQETQYF. CDR3 coding DNA: TGTGCCAGTAGTATGGGCAGTCAAGAGACCCAGTACTTC.

The rearrangement uses TRBV18 and TRBJ2-7; 8 bases map to TRBD1. Trimming removed 2 bases from V and 3 bases from J; junction bases left unmatched: 3. The germline V gene encodes CDR1 KGHSH and CDR2 LQKENI. This CDR3 comprises 14 residues. The CDR3 loop is CASSPSGQVYEQYF. CDR3 DNA: TGTGCCAGCTCACCATCGGGACAGGTCTACGAGCAGTACTTC.

The V gene is TRBV18, the J gene TRBJ2-3; TRBD2 might be the D (6 bases). V gave up 6 bases and J gave up 5 bases, with 15 bases separating them. CDR3 length: 14 residues. Germline V CDR1 and CDR2: KGHSH, LQKENI. The CDR3 is CASSSRPSVDTQYF. Written as DNA, the CDR3 is TGTGCCAGCTCCAGCAGGCCTAGCGTAGATACGCAGTATTTT.

This chain uses TRBV6-5 with TRBJ1-2; the D gene is possibly TRBD1 (5 bases). V lost 4 bases and J 5 bases, leaving 11 bases between the germline ends. The CDR3 consists of 13 residues. CDR1 MNHEY and CDR2 SVGAGI come from the germline V gene. The CDR3 loop is CASSSMGGYGYTF. The CDR3 DNA is TGTGCCAGCAGTTCCATGGGGGGTTATGGCTACACCTTC.

The J gene is TRBJ2-7, the V gene TRBV4-1; the D is unclear. The V end was cut by 2 bases, the J end by 1 base, with 9 bases between. The V gene's germline CDR1 is MGHRA and CDR2 YSYEKL. The CDR3 consists of 14 residues. CDR3 sequence reads: CASSQMGESYEQYF. The CDR3 region has the DNA TGCGCCAGCAGCCAAATGGGCGAGTCCTACGAGCAGTACTTC.

The chain combines TRBV4-2 with TRBJ2-1, with TRBD2 matching 9 bases. J was trimmed by 5 bases and V by 4 bases; bases with no gene match: 3. Germline loops: CDR1 LGHNA, CDR2 YNFKEQ. The CDR3 consists of 14 residues. In DNA form, the CDR3 reads TGTGCCAGCAGCCCGGGACTAGCCAACAATGAGCAGTTCTTC. This encodes CASSPGLANNEQFF.

The chain has TRBV2 and TRBJ2-4; 9 nucleotides align to TRBD2. The trim removed 6 bases at V and 6 bases at J, leaving 9 bases unmatched. Germline loops: CDR1 SNHLY, CDR2 FYNNEI. CDR3 length equals 15 residues. The CDR3 loop is CASSLESGGINIQYF. The CDR3 DNA reads as TGTGCCAGCAGCCTAGAGAGCGGGGGGATAAACATTCAGTACTTC.

In DNA form, the CDR3 reads TGTGCCAGCAGCCGACAGGGGGAGGGAAACACCATATATTTT. It specifies CASSRQGEGNTIYF. The V and J genes are TRBV6-5 and TRBJ1-3, with 9 bases identical to TRBD1. The CDR3 consists of 14 residues. Germline-derived CDR1 and CDR2 are MNHEY and SVGAGI. Trimming removed 6 bases from V and 4 bases from J; junction bases left unmatched: 4.

The rearrangement links TRBV27 to TRBJ2-2; 9 nucleotides align to TRBD2. This CDR3 region has 15 residues. Germline V CDR1 and CDR2: MNHEY, SMNVEV (reference sequence). After removal of 4 bases from V and 7 bases from J, the junction contained 7 bases not matched to a gene. The DNA for the CDR3 is TGTGCCAGCAGTTGGACTAGCGTTTTGGTCGGGGAGCTGTTTTTT. Encoded protein: CASSWTSVLVGELFF.

J is TRBJ2-5 and V is TRBV19, with 12 bases aligning to TRBD2. The V gene's germline CDR1 is LNHDA and CDR2 SQIVND (reference sequence). J gave up 5 bases and V 8 bases, and 6 bases lay outside the gene matches. The CDR3 covers 14 residues. The CDR3 coding sequence is TGTGCCAGTTCTAGCGGGGGGGCCCAGGAGACCCAGTACTTC. This encodes CASSSGGAQETQYF.

The J gene is TRBJ2-3, the V gene TRBV7-2, with unresolved D. Germline CDR1 is SGHTA and CDR2 is FQGNSA. This CDR3 region has 14 residues. Trimming shortened V by 0 bases and J by 2 bases, and 6 bases separated the two germline ends. The CDR3 nucleotides read TGTGCCAGCAGCTTAGCACCACACACAGATACGCAGTATTTT. This codes for CASSLAPHTDTQYF.

The chain links TRBV5-1 to TRBJ1-4; 8 nucleotides align to TRBD1. This CDR3 contains 15 residues. Germline CDR1 SGHRS, CDR2 YFSETQ. V was clipped by 6 bases and J by 7 bases; unmatched bases: 11. The DNA of the CDR3 is TGCGCCAGCACTTATCGGACAGGGAATTCTGAAAAACTGTTTTTT. Translating gives CASTYRTGNSEKLFF.

V usage is TRBV7-9 and J usage is TRBJ2-7, with 8 bases that match TRBD2. This CDR3 has 14 residues. With 6 bases clipped from V and 0 bases from J, the junction kept 4 bases outside the gene matches. Germline lookup yields CDR1 SEHNR and CDR2 FQNEAQ (reference sequence). The CDR3 here is CASSERGSSYEQYF. The CDR3, as DNA: TGTGCCAGCAGTGAGCGGGGGAGCTCCTACGAGCAGTACTTC. Together with reference TRBV7-9 and TRBJ2-7, the CDR3 gives the full variable domain: DTGVSQNPRHKITKRGQNVTFRCDPISEHNRLYWYRQTLGQGPEFLTYFQNEAQLEKSRLLSDRFSAERPKGSFSTLEIQRTEQGDSAMYLCASSERGSSYEQYFGPGTRLTVT.

This clone was counted a single time. The chain joins TRBV6-5 to TRBJ2-1, with D perhaps TRBD1 (5 bases). There are 14 residues in the CDR3. CDR1 MNHEY and CDR2 SVGAGI come from the germline V gene. With 0 bases removed from V and 2 bases from J, the gap between germline ends came to 5 bases. CDR3 amino acids: CASSYSGPYNEQFF. In DNA form, the CDR3 reads TGTGCCAGCAGTTACTCGGGGCCCTACAATGAGCAGTTCTTC.

The chain has TRBV9 and TRBJ2-3; TRBD1 agrees at 9 bases. From germline, CDR1 is SGDLS and CDR2 YYNGEE. J lost 5 bases, V lost 3 bases, and 7 bases had no gene match. The CDR3 length is 15 residues. The CDR3 sequence is CASSARTGAVDTQYF. As DNA, the CDR3 is TGTGCCAGCAGCGCTCGGACAGGGGCGGTAGATACGCAGTATTTT.